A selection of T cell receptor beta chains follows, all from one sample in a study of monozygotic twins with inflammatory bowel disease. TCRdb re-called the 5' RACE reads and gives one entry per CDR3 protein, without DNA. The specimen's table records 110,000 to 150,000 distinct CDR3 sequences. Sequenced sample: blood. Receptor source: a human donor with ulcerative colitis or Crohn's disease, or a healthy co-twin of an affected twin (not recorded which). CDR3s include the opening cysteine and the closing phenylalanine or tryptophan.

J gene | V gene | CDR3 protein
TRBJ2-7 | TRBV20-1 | CSAGGRADHEQYF
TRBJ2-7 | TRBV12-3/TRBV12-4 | CASSLVDSRSYEQYF
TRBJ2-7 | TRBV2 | CASTPGPGEQYF
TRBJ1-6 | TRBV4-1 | CASSQPLDRVGDNSPLHF
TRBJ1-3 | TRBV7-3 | CASSLGTYSGNTIYF
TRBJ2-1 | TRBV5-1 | CASRETSGANNEQFF
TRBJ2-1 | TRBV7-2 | CASSLVTGIYNEQFF
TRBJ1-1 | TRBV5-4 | CASSLIGPRGTEAFF
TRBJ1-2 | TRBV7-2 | CASSRDYGYTF
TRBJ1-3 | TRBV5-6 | CASSLAGRSSGNTIYF
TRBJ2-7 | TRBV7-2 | CASSLREGAGVNEQYF
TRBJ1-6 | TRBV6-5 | CASSYRQSPLHF
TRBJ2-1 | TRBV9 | CASSSPGTSVRSSYNEQFF
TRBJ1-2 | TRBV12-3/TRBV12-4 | CASSPDRGVGGYTF
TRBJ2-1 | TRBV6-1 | CASPRGSSYNEQFF
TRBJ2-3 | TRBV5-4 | CASSLQLGGSTSGRDTQYF